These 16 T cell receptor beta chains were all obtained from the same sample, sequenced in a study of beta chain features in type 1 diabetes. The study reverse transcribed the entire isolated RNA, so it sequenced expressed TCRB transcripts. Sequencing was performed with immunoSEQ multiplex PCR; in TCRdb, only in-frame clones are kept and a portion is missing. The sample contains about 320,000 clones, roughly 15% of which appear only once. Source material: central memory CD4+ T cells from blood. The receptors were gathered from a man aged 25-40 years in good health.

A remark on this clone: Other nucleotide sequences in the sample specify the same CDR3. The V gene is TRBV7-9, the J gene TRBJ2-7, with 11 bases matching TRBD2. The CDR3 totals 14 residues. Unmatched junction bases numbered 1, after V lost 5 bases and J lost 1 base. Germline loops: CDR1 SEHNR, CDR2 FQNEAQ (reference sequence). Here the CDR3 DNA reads TGTGCCAGCAGCACTAGCGGGGGTTCCTACGAGCAGTACTTC. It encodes CASSTSGGSYEQYF.

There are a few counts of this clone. The CDR3 nucleotides are TGTGCCAGCAGCCCCTTCGGGGGGGCCCAAGAGACCCAGTACTTC. Translated: CASSPFGGAQETQYF. The genes are TRBV11-2 and TRBJ2-5; 8 bases align to TRBD2. V lost 5 bases to trimming and J lost 1 base; unmatched junction nucleotides: 6. The germline gives CDR1 SGHAT, CDR2 FQNNGV. The CDR3 runs 15 residues. The variable domain in full, with the rest retrieved from reference TRBV11-2 and TRBJ2-5, is EAGVAQSPRYKIIEKRQSVAFWCNPISGHATLYWYQQILGQGPKLLIQFQNNGVVDDSQLPKDRFSAERLKGVDSTLKIQPAKLEDSAVYLCASSPFGGAQETQYFGPGTRLLVL.

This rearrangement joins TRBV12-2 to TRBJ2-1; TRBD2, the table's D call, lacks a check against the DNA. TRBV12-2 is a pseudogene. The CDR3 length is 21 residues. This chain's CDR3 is CASRLESPGTPASGGINEQFF. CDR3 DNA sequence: TGTGCAAGTCGCTTAGAGTCCCCCGGGACACCCGCATCCGGGGGGATCAATGAGCAGTTCTTC.

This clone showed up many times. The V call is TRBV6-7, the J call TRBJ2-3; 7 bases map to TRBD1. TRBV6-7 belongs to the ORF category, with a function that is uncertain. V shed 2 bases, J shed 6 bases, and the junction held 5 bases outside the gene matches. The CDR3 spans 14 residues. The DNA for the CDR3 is TGTGCCAGCAGTTACACGATCAGGGGGGATACGCAGTATTTT. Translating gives CASSYTIRGDTQYF.

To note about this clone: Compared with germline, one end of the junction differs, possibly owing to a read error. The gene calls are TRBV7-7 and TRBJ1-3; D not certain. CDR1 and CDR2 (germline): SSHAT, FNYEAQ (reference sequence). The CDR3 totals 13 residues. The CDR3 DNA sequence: TGCGCCAGCAGCCACTCGGAAGGAAACACCATATATTTT. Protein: CASSHSEGNTIYF. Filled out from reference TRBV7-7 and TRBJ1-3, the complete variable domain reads GAGVSQSPRYKVTKRGQDVTLRCDPISSHATLYWYQQALGQGPEFLTYFNYEAQPDKSGLPSDRFSAERPEGSISTLTIQRTEQRDSAMYRCASSHSEGNTIYFGEGSWLTVV.

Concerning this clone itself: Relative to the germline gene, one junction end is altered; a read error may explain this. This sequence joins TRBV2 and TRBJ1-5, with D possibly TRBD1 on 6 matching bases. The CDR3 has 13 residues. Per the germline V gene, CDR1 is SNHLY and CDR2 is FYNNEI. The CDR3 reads CACRGFNNQPQHF. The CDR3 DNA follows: TGTGCCTGCAGGGGATTTAACAATCAGCCCCAGCATTTT.

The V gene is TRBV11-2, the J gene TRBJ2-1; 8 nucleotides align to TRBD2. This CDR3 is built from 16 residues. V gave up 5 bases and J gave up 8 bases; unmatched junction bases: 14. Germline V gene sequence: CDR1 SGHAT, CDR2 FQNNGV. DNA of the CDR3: TGTGCCAGCAGCCCCCGTGGACTAGCTGTAACGGATGAGCAGTTCTTC. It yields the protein CASSPRGLAVTDEQFF.

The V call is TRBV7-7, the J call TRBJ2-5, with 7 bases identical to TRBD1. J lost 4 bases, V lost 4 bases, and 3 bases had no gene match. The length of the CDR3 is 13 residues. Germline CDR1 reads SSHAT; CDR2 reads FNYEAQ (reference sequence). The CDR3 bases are TGTGCCAGCAGCTCCAGGGGGAGAGAGACCCAGTACTTC. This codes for CASSSRGRETQYF.

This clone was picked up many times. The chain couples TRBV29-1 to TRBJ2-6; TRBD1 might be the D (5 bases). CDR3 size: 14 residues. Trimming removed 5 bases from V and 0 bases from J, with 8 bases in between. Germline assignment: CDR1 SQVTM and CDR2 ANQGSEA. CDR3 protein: CSVQGHSGANVLTF. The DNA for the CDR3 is TGCAGCGTTCAGGGCCACTCTGGGGCCAACGTCCTGACTTTC.

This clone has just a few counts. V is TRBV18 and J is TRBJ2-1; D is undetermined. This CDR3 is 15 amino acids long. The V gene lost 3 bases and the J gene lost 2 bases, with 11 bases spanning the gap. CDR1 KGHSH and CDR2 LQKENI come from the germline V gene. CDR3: CASSPGRRTYNEQFF. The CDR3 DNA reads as TGTGCCAGCTCACCGGGTCGGCGGACCTACAATGAGCAGTTCTTC.

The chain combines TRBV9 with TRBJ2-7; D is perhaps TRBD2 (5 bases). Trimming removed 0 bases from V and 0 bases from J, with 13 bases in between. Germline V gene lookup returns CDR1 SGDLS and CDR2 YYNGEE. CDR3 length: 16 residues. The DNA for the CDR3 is TGTGCCAGCAGCGTAGATGGGCTAGCTCGCTCCTACGAGCAGTACTTC. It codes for CASSVDGLARSYEQYF.

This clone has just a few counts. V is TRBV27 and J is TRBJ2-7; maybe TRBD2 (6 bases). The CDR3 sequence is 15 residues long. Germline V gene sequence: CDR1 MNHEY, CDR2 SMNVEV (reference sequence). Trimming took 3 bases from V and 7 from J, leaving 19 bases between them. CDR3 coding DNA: TGTGCCAGCAGTTTCAGTAGCGGAGCCTCAGGGGAGCAGTACTTC. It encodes CASSFSSGASGEQYF.

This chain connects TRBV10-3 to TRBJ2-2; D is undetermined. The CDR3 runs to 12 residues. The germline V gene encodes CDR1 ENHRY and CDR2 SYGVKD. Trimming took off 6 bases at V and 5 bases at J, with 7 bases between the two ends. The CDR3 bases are TGTGCCATCAGCAGTACGACCGGGGAGCTGTTTTTT. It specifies CAISSTTGELFF.

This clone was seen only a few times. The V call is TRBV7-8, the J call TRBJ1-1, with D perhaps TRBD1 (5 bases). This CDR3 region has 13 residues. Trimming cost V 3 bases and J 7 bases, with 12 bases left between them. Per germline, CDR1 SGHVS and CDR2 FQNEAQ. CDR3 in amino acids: CASSFGRTNEAFF. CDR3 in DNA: TGTGCCAGCAGCTTCGGGAGGACAAATGAAGCTTTCTTT.

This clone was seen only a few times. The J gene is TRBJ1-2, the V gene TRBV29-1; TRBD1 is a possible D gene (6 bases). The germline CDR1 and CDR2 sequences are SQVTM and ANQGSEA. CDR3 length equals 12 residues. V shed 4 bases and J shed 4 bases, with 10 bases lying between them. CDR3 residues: CSVVVRGYGYTF. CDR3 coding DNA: TGCAGCGTTGTTGTCAGGGGCTATGGCTACACCTTC.

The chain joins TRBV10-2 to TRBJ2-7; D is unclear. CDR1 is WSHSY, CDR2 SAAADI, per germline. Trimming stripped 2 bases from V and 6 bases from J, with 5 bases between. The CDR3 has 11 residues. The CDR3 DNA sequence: TGCGCCAGCAGTGAGAAGGCCGAGCAGTACGTC. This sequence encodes CASSEKAEQYV.